This T cell receptor beta chain was profiled in a study of cytomegalovirus exposure and HLA in healthy donors. General study points: Sequencing artifact likely explains a cluster of highly shared sequence variants. Based on reports, TCR beta sequences accurately predicted HLA-A and HLA-B alleles for most subjects.

Note on this clone: No antigen is known for it.

Germline trimming cut 5 bases from V and 5 bases from J; bases unmatched to any gene: 10. This CDR3 comprises 16 residues. Germline V gives CDR1 SGHVS, CDR2 FQNEAQ. The PCR employed 60 Vbeta primers together with 13 Jbeta primers. Only in-frame clones appear in the TCRdb table, and some are missing; sequencing was by immunoSEQ multiplex PCR. The sample lists about 180,000 clones, 82% seen once, with less than 2% in the top ten. The sample comprised PBMCs. This chain links TRBV7-8 with TRBJ2-3; 10 bases map to TRBD2. The TCR sequence derives from a man between 40 and 49 years old in good health and CMV-seronegative. The CDR3 protein is CASSPLLAGAQDTQYF. The CDR3 DNA reads TGTGCCAGCAGCCCTTTGCTAGCGGGAGCGCAAGATACGCAGTATTTT. Using reference TRBV7-8 and TRBJ2-3 for the parts outside the CDR3, the full variable domain is GAGVSQSPRYKVAKRGQDVALRCDPISGHVSLFWYQQALGQGPEFLTYFQNEAQLDKSGLPSDRFFAERPEGSVSTLKIQRTQQEDSAVYLCASSPLLAGAQDTQYFGPGTRLTVL.